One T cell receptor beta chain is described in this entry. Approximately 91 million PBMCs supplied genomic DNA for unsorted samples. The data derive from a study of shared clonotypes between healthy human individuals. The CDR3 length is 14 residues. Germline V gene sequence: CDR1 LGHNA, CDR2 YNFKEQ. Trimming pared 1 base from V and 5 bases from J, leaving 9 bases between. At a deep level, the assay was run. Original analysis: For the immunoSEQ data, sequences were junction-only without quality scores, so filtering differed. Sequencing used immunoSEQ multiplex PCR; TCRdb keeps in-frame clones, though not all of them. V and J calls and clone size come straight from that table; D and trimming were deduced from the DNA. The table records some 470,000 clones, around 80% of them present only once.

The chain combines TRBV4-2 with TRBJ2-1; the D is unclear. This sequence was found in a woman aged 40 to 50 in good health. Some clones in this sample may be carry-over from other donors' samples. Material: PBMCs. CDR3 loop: CASSQVTYDNEQFF. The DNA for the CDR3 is TGTGCCAGCAGCCAAGTAACTTACGACAATGAGCAGTTCTTC.